What follows are 9 T cell receptor beta chains derived from one specimen sequenced in a study of shared clonotypes between healthy human individuals. Data came from immunoSEQ multiplex PCR; TCRdb stores just in-frame clones and leaves some out. The table includes around 1,000,000 clones, approximately 75% detected once. The specimen was memory CD4+ T cells from PBMCs. As for subset: CD45RA-negative fraction. These receptors were taken from a man between 18 and 35 years old in good health. Some clones in this sample may be carry-over from other donors' samples.

This clone was counted a single time. The rearrangement joins TRBV15 to TRBJ1-3; 8 positions agree with TRBD1. The CDR3 is 15 amino acids. J lost 7 bases, V lost 3 bases, and 8 bases had no gene match. The germline V gene encodes CDR1 LNHNV and CDR2 YYDKDF (reference sequence). As DNA, the CDR3 is TGTGCCACCAGCAGGGGACAGGCGAATGGGAACACCATATATTTT. Translation: CATSRGQANGNTIYF.

This chain uses TRBV5-4 with TRBJ1-1; D may be TRBD1 (5 bases). V was clipped by 3 bases and J by 2 bases, with 14 bases between them. The CDR3 sequence is 15 residues long. Germline values: CDR1 SGHNT, CDR2 YYREEE (reference sequence). The CDR3 region has the DNA TGTGCCAGCAGCTGGGGAACAGGCAGTAACACTGAAGCTTTCTTT. Encoded protein: CASSWGTGSNTEAFF.

Concerning this clone itself: The sample carries other DNA sequences with the same CDR3. The V gene is TRBV5-1, the J gene TRBJ2-7; D possibly corresponds to TRBD1 (5 bases). V was trimmed by 3 bases and J by 4 bases, leaving 8 bases between them. Germline V gives CDR1 SGHRS, CDR2 YFSETQ. CDR3 length equals 12 residues. The CDR3 DNA is TGCGCCAGCAGCTCTCAGGGTTACGAGCAGTACTTC. This translates into CASSSQGYEQYF. The whole variable domain, remainder taken from reference TRBV5-1 and TRBJ2-7, is KAGVTQTPRYLIKTRGQQVTLSCSPISGHRSVSWYQQTPGQGLQFLFEYFSETQRNKGNFPGRFSGRQFSNSRSEMNVSTLELGDSALYLCASSSQGYEQYFGPGTRLTVT.

This chain connects TRBV6-5 to TRBJ1-2; D remains ambiguous. This CDR3 spans 12 amino acids. Germline loops: CDR1 MNHEY, CDR2 SVGAGI. The germline V and J ends were trimmed by 5 bases and 5 bases, with 9 bases remaining between them. For the CDR3, the DNA is TGTGCCAGCAGTCCTGACTGGTATGGCTACACCTTC. As protein: CASSPDWYGYTF.

The chain uses TRBV6-5 and TRBJ2-5; TRBD2 matches at 8 bases. Germline V CDR1 and CDR2: MNHEY, SVGAGI. The CDR3 totals 14 residues. The ends lost 8 bases at V and 0 bases at J; junction bases unmatched: 5. The CDR3 protein is CASGSGGYQETQYF. The CDR3 DNA is TGTGCCAGCGGGTCGGGAGGGTACCAAGAGACCCAGTACTTC.

The chain joins TRBV2 to TRBJ2-5; no firm D call. Deletions cut 4 bases from V and 5 bases from J, with 5 bases between. Germline values: CDR1 SNHLY, CDR2 FYNNEI. This CDR3 spans 11 amino acids. CDR3 in DNA: TGTGCCAGCAGTGGATGGGAGACCCAGTACTTC. Protein: CASSGWETQYF.

The CDR3 DNA follows: TGCGCCAGCAGCTTGGCGCGACAGGGGAGCTCCTACGAGCAGTACTTC. Translating it yields CASSLARQGSSYEQYF. V gene TRBV5-1 combines with J gene TRBJ2-7; 8 nucleotides line up with TRBD1. Germline assignment: CDR1 SGHRS and CDR2 YFSETQ. This CDR3 has 16 residues. Trimming cost V 0 bases and J 0 bases; bases outside gene matches: 5.

The CDR3 protein is CASSFILGTGTYNEQFF. The CDR3 nucleotides read TGTGCCAGCAGTTTCATTCTCGGGACAGGGACCTACAATGAGCAGTTCTTC. The V call is TRBV27, the J call TRBJ2-1, with TRBD1 matching over 9 bases. V shed 3 bases, J shed 2 bases, and the junction held 8 bases outside the gene matches. The CDR3 loop spans 17 amino acids. Germline lookup yields CDR1 MNHEY and CDR2 SMNVEV (reference sequence).

The chain joins TRBV11-2 to TRBJ2-7; 8 bases line up with TRBD2. The V segment lost 4 bases and the J segment 5 bases; nucleotides outside the gene matches: 10. The CDR3 runs to 15 residues. Germline values: CDR1 SGHAT, CDR2 FQNNGV. DNA for the CDR3: TGTGCCAGCAGCTGGACCGGGACTAGTGCGAACGAGCAGTACTTC. Translating it yields CASSWTGTSANEQYF.